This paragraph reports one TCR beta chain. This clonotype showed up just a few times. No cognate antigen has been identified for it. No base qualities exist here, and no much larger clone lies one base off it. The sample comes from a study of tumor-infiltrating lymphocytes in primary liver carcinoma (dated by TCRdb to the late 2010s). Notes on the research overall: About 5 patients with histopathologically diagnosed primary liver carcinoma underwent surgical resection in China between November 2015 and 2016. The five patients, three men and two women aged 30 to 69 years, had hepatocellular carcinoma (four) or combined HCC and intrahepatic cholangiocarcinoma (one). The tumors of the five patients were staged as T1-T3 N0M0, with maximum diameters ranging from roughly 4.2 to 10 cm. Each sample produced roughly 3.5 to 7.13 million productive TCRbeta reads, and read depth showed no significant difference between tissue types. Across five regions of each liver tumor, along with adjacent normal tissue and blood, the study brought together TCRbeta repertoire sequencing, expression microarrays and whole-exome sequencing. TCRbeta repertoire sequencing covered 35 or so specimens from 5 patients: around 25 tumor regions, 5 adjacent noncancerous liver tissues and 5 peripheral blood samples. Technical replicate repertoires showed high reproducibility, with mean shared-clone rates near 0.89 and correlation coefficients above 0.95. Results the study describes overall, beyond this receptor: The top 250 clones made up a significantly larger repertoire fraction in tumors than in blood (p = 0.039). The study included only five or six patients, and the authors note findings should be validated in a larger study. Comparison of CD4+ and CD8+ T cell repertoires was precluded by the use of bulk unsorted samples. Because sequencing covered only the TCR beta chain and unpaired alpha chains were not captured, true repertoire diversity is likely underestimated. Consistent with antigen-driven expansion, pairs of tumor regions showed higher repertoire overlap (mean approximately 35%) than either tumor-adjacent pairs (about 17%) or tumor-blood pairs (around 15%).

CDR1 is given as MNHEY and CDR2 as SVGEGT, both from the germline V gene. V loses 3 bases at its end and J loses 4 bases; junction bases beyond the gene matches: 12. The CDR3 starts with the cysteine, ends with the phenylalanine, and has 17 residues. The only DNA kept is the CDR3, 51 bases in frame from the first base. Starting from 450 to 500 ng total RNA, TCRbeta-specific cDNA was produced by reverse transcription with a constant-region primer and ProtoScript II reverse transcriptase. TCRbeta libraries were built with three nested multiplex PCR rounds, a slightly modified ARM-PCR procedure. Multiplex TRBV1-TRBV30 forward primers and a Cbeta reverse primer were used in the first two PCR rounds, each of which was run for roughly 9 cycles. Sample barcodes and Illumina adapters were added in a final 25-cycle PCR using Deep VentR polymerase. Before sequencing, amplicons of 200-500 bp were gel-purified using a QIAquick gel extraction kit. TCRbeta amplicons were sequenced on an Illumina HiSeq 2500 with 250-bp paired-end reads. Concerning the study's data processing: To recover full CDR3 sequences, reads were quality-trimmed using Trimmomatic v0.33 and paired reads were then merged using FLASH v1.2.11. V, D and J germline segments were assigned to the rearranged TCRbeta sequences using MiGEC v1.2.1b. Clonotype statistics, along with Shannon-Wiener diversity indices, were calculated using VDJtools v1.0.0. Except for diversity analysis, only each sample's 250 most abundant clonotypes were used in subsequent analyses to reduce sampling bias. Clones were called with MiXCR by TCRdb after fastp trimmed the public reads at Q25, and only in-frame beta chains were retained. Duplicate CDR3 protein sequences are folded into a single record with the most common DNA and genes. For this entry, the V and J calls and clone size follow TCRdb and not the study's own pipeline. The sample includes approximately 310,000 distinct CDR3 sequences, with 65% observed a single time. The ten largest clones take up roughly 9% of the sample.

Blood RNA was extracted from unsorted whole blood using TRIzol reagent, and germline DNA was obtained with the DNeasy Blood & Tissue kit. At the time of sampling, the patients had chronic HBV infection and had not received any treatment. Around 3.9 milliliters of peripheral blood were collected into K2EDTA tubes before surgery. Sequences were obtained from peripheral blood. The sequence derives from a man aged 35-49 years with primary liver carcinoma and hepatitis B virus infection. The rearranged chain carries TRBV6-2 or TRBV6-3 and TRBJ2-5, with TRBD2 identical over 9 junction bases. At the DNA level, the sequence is TGTGCCAGCAGTTATGGTTCAGCGGGAGGATGGGGAGAGACCCAGTACTTC. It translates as CASSYGSAGGWGETQYF.